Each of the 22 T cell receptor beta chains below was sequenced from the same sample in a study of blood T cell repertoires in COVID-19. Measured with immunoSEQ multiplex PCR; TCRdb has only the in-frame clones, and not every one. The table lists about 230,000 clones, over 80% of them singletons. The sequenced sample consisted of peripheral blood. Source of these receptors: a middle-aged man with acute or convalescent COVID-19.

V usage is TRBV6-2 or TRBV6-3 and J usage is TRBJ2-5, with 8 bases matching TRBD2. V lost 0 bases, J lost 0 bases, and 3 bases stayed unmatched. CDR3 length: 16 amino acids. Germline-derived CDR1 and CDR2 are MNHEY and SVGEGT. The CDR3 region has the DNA TGTGCCAGCAGTTACTCGATAGCGGGGCACCAAGAGACCCAGTACTTC. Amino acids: CASSYSIAGHQETQYF.

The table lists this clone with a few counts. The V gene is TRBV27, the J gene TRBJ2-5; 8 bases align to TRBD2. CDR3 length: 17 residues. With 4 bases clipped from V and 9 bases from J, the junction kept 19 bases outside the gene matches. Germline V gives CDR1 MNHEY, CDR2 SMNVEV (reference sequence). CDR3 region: CASSSPAAGGSGAAQYF. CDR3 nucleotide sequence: TGTGCCAGCAGTTCCCCCGCGGCGGGAGGATCCGGGGCGGCCCAGTACTTC.

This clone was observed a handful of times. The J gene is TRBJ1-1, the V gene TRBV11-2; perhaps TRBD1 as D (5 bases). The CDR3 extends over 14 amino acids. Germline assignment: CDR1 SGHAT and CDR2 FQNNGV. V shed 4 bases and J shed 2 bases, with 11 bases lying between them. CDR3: CASSWGRVNTEAFF. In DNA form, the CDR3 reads TGTGCCAGCAGCTGGGGCCGCGTCAACACTGAAGCTTTCTTT.

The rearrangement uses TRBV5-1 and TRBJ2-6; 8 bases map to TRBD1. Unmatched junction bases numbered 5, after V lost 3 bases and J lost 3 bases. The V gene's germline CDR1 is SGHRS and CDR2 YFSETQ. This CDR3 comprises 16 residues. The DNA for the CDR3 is TGCGCCAGCAGCTCTCTGACAGGGGTTGGGGCCAACGTCCTGACTTTC. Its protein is CASSSLTGVGANVLTF.

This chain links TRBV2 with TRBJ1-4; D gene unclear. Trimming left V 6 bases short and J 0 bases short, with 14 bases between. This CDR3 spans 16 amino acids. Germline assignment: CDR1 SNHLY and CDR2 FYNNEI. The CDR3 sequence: CASSLMLVATNEKLFF. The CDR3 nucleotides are TGTGCCAGCAGCCTCATGTTGGTAGCAACTAATGAAAAACTGTTTTTT.

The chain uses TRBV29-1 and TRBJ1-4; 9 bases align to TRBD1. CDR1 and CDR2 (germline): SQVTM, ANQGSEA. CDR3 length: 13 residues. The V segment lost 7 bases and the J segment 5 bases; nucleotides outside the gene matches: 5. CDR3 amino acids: CSAVQGANEKLFF. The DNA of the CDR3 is TGCAGCGCAGTACAGGGGGCAAATGAAAAACTGTTTTTT. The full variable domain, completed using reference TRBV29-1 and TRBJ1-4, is SAVISQKPSRDICQRGTSLTIQCQVDSQVTMMFWYRQQPGQSLTLIATANQGSEATYESGFVIDKFPISRPNLTFSTLTVSNMSPEDSSIYLCSAVQGANEKLFFGSGTQLSVL.

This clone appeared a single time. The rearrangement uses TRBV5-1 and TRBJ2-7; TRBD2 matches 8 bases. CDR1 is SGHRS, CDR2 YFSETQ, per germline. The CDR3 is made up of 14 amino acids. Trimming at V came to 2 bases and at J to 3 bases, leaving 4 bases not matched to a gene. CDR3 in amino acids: CASSLTGLDYEQYF. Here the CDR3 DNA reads TGCGCCAGCAGCTTAACGGGACTAGACTACGAGCAGTACTTC.

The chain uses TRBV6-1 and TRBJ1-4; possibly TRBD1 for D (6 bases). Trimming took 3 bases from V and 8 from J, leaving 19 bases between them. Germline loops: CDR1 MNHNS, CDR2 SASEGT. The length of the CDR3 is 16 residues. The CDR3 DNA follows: TGTGCCAGCAGTGATCGGGGGGCGGACAAACCCGAAAAACTGTTTTTT. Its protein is CASSDRGADKPEKLFF.

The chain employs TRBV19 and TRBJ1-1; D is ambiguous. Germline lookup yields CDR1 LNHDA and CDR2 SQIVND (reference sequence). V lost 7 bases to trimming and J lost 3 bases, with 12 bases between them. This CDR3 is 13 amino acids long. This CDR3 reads CASTYMADTEAFF. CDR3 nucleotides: TGTGCCAGTACCTACATGGCGGACACTGAAGCTTTCTTT.

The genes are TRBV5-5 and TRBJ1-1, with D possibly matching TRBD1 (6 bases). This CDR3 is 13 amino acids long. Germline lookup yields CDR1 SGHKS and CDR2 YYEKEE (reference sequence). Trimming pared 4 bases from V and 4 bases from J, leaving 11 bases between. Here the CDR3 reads CASSTDSLTEAFF. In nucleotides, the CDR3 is TGTGCCAGCAGCACGGACAGCCTCACTGAAGCTTTCTTT.

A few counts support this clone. The CDR3 spells CASSRAGREQPQHF. In nucleotides, the CDR3 is TGTGCCAGCAGCCGGGCGGGGAGGGAGCAGCCCCAGCATTTT. The genes are TRBV28 and TRBJ1-5; D call uncertain. From germline, CDR1 is MDHEN and CDR2 SYDVKM. The CDR3 runs to 14 residues. The V and J ends lost 6 bases and 7 bases respectively, with 16 bases between them.

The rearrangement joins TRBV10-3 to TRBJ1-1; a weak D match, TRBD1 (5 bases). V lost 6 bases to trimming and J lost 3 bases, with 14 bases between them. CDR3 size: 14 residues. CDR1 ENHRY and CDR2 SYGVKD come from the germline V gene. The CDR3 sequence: CAIRAVGEDTEAFF. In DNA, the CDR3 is TGTGCCATCAGGGCGGTAGGGGAAGACACTGAAGCTTTCTTT.

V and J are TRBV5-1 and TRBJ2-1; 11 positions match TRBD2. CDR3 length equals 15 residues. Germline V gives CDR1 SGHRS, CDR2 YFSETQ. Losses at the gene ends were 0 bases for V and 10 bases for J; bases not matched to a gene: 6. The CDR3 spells CASSLDSGRAGEQFF. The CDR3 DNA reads TGCGCCAGCAGCTTGGATAGCGGGAGGGCCGGGGAGCAGTTCTTC. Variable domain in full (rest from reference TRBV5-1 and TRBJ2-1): KAGVTQTPRYLIKTRGQQVTLSCSPISGHRSVSWYQQTPGQGLQFLFEYFSETQRNKGNFPGRFSGRQFSNSRSEMNVSTLELGDSALYLCASSLDSGRAGEQFFGPGTRLTVL.

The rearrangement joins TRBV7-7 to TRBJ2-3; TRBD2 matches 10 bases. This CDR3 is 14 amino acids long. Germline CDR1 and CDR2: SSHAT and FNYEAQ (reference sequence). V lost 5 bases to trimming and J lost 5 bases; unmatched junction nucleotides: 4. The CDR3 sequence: CASSLRLAGDTQYF. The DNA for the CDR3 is TGTGCCAGCAGCCTACGACTAGCGGGAGATACGCAGTATTTT.

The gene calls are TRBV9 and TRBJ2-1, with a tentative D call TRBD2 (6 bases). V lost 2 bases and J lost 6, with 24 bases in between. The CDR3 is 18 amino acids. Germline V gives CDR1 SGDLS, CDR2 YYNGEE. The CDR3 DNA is TGTGCCAGCAGCGTTGGGTCCTTCGGGACTCCTCCCCCCAATGAGCAGTTCTTC. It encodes CASSVGSFGTPPPNEQFF.

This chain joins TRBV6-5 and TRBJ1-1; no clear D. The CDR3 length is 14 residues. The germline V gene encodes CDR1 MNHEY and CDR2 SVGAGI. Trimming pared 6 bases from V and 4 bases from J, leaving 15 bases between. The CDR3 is CASSGVAPGTEAFF. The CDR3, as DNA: TGTGCCAGCAGCGGGGTAGCTCCGGGCACTGAAGCTTTCTTT.

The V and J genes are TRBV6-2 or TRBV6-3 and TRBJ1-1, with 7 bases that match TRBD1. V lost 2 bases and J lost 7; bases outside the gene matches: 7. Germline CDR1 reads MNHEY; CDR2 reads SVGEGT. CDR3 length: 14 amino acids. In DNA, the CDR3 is TGTGCCAGCAGTTACGGAGGGGGCGTTGATGAAGCTTTCTTT. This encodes CASSYGGGVDEAFF.

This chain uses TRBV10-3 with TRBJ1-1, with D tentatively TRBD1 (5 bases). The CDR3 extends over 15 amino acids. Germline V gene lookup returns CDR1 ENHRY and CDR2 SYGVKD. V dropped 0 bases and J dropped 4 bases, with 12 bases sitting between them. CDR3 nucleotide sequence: TGTGCCATCAGTGAGTCGAGAGGGGAGGGCACTGAAGCTTTCTTT. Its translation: CAISESRGEGTEAFF.

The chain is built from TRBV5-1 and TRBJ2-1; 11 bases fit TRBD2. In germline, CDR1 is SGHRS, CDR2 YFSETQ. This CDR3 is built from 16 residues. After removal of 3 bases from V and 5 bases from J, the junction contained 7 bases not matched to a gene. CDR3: CASSSSGRPSHNEQFF. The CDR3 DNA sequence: TGCGCCAGCAGCTCTAGCGGGAGGCCTAGCCACAATGAGCAGTTCTTC.

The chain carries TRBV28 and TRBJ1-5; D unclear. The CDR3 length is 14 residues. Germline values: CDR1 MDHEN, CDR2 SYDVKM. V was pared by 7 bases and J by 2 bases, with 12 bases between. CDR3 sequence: CASTLVLGNQPQHF. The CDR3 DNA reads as TGTGCCAGCACATTAGTGTTGGGCAATCAGCCCCAGCATTTT. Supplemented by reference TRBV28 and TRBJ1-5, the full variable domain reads DVKVTQSSRYLVKRTGEKVFLECVQDMDHENMFWYRQDPGLGLRLIYFSYDVKMKEKGDIPEGYSVSREKKERFSLILESASTNQTSMYLCASTLVLGNQPQHFGDGTRLSIL.

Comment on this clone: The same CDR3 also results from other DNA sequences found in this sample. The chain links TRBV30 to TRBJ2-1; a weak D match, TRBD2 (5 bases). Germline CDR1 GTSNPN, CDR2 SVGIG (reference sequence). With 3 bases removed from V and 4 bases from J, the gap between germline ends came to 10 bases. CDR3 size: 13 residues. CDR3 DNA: TGTGCCTGGAGCCCCGGACTGTACAATGAGCAGTTCTTC. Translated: CAWSPGLYNEQFF.

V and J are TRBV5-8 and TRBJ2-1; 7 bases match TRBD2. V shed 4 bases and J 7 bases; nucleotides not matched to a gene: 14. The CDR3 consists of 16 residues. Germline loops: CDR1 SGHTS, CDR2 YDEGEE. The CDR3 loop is CASSLRREWGGNEQFF. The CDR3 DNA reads TGTGCCAGCAGCCTCCGGCGGGAGTGGGGAGGGAATGAGCAGTTCTTC. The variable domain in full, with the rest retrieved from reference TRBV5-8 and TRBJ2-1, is EAGVTQSPTHLIKTRGQQATLRCSPISGHTSVYWYQQALGLGLQFLLWYDEGEERNRGNFPPRFSGRQFPNYSSELNVNALELEDSALYLCASSLRREWGGNEQFFGPGTRLTVL.